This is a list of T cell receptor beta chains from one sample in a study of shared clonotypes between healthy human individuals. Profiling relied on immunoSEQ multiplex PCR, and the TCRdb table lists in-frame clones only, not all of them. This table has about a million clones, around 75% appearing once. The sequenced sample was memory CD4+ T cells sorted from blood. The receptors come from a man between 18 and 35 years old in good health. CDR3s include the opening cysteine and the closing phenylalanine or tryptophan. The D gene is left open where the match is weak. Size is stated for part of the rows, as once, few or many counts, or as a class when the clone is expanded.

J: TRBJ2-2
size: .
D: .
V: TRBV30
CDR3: CAWSLGGRDTGELFF
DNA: TGTGCCTGGAGTTTGGGGGGACGGGACACCGGGGAGCTGTTTTTT

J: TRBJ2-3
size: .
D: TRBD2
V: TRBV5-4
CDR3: CASSRAGGTDTQYF
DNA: TGTGCCAGCAGCCGAGCGGGGGGCACAGATACGCAGTATTTT

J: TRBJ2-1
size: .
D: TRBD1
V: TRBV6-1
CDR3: CASRGQGGQNNEQFF
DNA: TGTGCCAGCAGGGGACAGGGAGGACAGAACAATGAGCAGTTCTTC

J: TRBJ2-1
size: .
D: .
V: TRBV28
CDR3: CASSLGGASYNEQFF
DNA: TGTGCCAGCAGTTTAGGGGGGGCGTCCTACAATGAGCAGTTCTTC

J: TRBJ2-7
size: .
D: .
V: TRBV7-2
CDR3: CASSPGGSRSYEQYF
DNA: TGTGCCAGCAGCCCTGGGGGCAGCCGCTCCTACGAGCAGTACTTC

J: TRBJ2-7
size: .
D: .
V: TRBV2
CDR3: CASSLLREGEQYF
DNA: TGTGCCAGCAGTCTCCTGAGGGAAGGGGAGCAGTACTTC

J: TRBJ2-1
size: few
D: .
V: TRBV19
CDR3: CASKPPRETYNEQFF
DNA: TGTGCCAGTAAGCCCCCACGGGAGACCTACAATGAGCAGTTCTTC

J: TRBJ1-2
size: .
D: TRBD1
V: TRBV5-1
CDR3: CASSSGQGYGYTF
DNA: TGCGCCAGCAGCTCGGGACAGGGCTACGGCTACACCTTC

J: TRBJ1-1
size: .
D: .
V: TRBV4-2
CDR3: CASSQDFGTKKDTNTEAFF
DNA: TGTGCCAGCAGCCAAGATTTCGGGACGAAAAAAGATACGAACACTGAAGCTTTCTTT

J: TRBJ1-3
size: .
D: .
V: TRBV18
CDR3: CASSPLQGSGNTIYF
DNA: TGTGCCAGCTCACCCCTACAAGGGTCTGGAAACACCATATATTTT

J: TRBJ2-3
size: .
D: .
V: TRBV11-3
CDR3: CASSLGPSTDTQYF
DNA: TGTGCCAGCAGCTTAGGACCTAGCACAGATACGCAGTATTTT

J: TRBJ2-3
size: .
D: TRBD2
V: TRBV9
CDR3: CASSVGSGGTDTQYF
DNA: TGTGCCAGCAGCGTAGGTAGCGGGGGCACAGATACGCAGTATTTT

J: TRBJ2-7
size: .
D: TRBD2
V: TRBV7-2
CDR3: CASRPGTSGSYEQYF
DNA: TGTGCCAGCAGACCCGGGACTAGCGGCTCCTACGAGCAGTACTTC

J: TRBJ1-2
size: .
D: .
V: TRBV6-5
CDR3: CASSYSPAGRGGYTF
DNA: TGTGCCAGCAGTTACTCCCCGGCAGGTCGGGGCGGCTACACCTTC

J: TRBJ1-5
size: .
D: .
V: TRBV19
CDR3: CASSAAGSGNQPQHF
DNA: TGTGCCAGTAGTGCCGCCGGCAGCGGAAATCAGCCCCAGCATTTT

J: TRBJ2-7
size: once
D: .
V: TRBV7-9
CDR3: CATSPDPQSYEQYF
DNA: TGTGCCACCTCACCTGATCCCCAATCCTACGAGCAGTACTTC

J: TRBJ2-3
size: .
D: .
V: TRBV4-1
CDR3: CASSQVGQAGTDTQYF
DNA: TGCGCCAGCAGCCAAGTAGGGCAGGCCGGCACAGATACGCAGTATTTT

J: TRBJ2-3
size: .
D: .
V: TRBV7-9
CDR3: CASSLHSGAADTQYF
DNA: TGTGCCAGCAGCTTACATTCCGGAGCGGCGGATACGCAGTATTTT

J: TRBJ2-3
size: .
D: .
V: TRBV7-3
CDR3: CASSLSMVVADTQYF
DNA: TGTGCCAGCAGCTTAAGTATGGTCGTAGCAGATACGCAGTATTTT

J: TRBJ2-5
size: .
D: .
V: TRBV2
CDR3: CASRADSQETQYF
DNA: TGTGCCAGCAGGGCCGACAGCCAAGAGACCCAGTACTTC

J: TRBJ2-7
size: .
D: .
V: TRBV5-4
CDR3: CASSRRTESYEQYF
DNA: TGTGCCAGCAGCAGAAGGACGGAGTCCTACGAGCAGTACTTC

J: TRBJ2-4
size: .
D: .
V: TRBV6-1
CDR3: CASSTQGYIQYF
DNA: TGTGCCAGCAGTACCCAGGGGTACATTCAGTACTTC

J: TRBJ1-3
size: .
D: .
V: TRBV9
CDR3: CASSVNGAEGNTIYF
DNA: TGTGCCAGCAGCGTCAACGGGGCGGAAGGAAACACCATATATTTT

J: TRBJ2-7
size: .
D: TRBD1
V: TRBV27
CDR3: CASRPGGKYEQYF
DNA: TGTGCCAGCAGGCCAGGGGGCAAATACGAGCAGTACTTC

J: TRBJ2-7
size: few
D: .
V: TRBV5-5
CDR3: CASSSSVPAYEQYF
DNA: TGTGCCAGCAGCTCCAGCGTTCCGGCCTACGAGCAGTACTTC

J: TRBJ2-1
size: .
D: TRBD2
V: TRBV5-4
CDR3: CASSWDRAGVSNEQFF
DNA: TGTGCCAGCAGCTGGGATCGAGCGGGAGTATCCAATGAGCAGTTCTTC

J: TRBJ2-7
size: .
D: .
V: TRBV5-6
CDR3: CASSFLAGGEQYF
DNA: TGTGCCAGCAGCTTCCTCGCCGGTGGAGAGCAGTACTTC

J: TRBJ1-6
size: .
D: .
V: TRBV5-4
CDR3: CASSLGASNSPLHF
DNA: TGTGCCAGCAGCTTAGGGGCTTCAAATTCACCCCTCCACTTT

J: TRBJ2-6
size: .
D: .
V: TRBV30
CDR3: CAWQGWRSGANVLTF
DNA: TGTGCCTGGCAAGGGTGGCGCTCTGGGGCCAACGTCCTGACTTTC

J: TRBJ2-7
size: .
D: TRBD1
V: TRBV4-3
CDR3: CASSQDAGQDYEQYF
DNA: TGCGCCAGCAGCCAAGATGCGGGACAGGACTACGAGCAGTACTTC

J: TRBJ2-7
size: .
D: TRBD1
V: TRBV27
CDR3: CASSTKTGGYEQYF
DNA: TGTGCCAGCAGTACTAAGACAGGGGGCTACGAGCAGTACTTC

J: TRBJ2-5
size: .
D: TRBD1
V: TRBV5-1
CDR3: CASSHSTGEETQYF
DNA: TGCGCCAGCAGCCACAGCACAGGGGAGGAGACCCAGTACTTC

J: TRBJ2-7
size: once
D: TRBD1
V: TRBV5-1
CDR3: CASSQSGDRQYF
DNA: TGCGCCAGCAGCCAGTCTGGGGACAGACAGTACTTC

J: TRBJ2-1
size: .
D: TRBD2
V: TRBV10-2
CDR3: CASSQLAGGINNEQFF
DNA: TGCGCCAGCAGCCAACTAGCGGGAGGGATCAACAATGAGCAGTTCTTC

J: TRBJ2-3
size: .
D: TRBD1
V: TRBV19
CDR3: CASSTAPTGQGSLADTQYF
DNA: TGTGCCAGTAGTACGGCCCCTACAGGACAGGGAAGTTTAGCAGATACGCAGTATTTT

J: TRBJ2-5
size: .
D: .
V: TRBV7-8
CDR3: CASSRQPGSSETQYF
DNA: TGTGCCAGCAGCCGTCAACCAGGGTCATCGGAGACCCAGTACTTC

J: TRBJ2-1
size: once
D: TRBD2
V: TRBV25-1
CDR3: CASRGAGGSYHEQFF
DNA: TGTGCCAGCAGGGGAGCGGGAGGGTCTTACCATGAGCAGTTCTTC

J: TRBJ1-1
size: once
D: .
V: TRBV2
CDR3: CASSDAGWGEAFF
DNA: TGTGCCAGCAGTGACGCGGGATGGGGTGAAGCTTTCTTT

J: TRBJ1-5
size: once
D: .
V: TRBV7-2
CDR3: CASSSRAGGASSGNQPQHF
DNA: TGTGCCAGCAGCTCCAGGGCGGGGGGGGCGAGTTCGGGCAATCAGCCCCAGCATTTT

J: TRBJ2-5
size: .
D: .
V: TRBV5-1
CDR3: CASSPGRRETQYF
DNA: TGCGCCAGCAGCCCGGGGCGACGGGAGACCCAGTACTTC

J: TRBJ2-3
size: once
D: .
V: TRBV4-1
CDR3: CASSQGRVAVHTDTQYF
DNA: TGCGCCAGCAGCCAAGGAAGGGTAGCGGTTCACACAGATACGCAGTATTTT

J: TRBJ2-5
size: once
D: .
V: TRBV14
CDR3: CASSIWGGETQYF
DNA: TGTGCCAGCAGCATTTGGGGCGGGGAGACCCAGTACTTC

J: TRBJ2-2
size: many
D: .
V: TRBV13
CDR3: CASSSRQSGWTGELFF
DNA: TGTGCCAGCAGCTCCCGACAGTCCGGGTGGACCGGGGAGCTGTTTTTT